These 32 T cell receptor beta chains came from one sample sequenced in a study of blood T cell repertoires in COVID-19. Method: immunoSEQ multiplex PCR; TCRdb's copy keeps in-frame clones and lacks some. Counted here are about 480,000 clones, around nine tenths occurring once; the ten biggest clones make up about 2%. Sequenced sample: PBMCs or T cells enriched from blood (not recorded which). Receptor source: a woman aged 18 to 35 with acute COVID-19.

The chain combines TRBV5-1 with TRBJ1-1, with TRBD1 as a possible D gene (6 bases). Germline V gene lookup returns CDR1 SGHRS and CDR2 YFSETQ. The germline V and J ends were trimmed by 0 bases and 1 base, with 16 bases remaining between them. There are 17 residues in the CDR3. CDR3 DNA: TGCGCCAGCAGCTTGGAAGGACAGCCAGCATGGAACACTGAAGCTTTCTTT. Protein product: CASSLEGQPAWNTEAFF.

The rearrangement uses TRBV7-9 and TRBJ2-5; perhaps TRBD1 as D (6 bases). V gave up 5 bases and J gave up 5 bases, with 12 bases separating them. The germline CDR1 and CDR2 sequences are SEHNR and FQNEAQ (reference sequence). The CDR3 runs 13 residues. The CDR3 DNA follows: TGTGCCAGCAGCCAGGGACACTCGGAGACCCAGTACTTC. Its translation: CASSQGHSETQYF.

This chain connects TRBV9 to TRBJ2-4; D perhaps matches TRBD1 (6 bases). Trimming pared 0 bases from V and 9 bases from J, leaving 13 bases between. Per germline, CDR1 SGDLS and CDR2 YYNGEE. CDR3 size: 14 residues. CDR3 protein: CASSVAGGGSIQYF. In DNA form, the CDR3 reads TGTGCCAGCAGCGTAGCTGGTGGGGGCAGCATTCAGTACTTC.

The chain combines TRBV29-1 with TRBJ2-7; 8 nucleotides align to TRBD1. This CDR3 contains 12 residues. The V segment lost 5 bases and the J segment 3 bases; nucleotides outside the gene matches: 3. Per the germline V gene, CDR1 is SQVTM and CDR2 is ANQGSEA. The CDR3 region has the DNA TGCAGCGTTCGGGACAGGCGCTACGAGCAGTACTTC. This gives the protein CSVRDRRYEQYF.

For this clone: Within the sample, other DNA sequences also encode this same CDR3. The J gene is TRBJ2-1, the V gene TRBV19; TRBD2 matches at 12 bases. This CDR3 region has 15 residues. Germline V CDR1 and CDR2: LNHDA, SQIVND (reference sequence). Trimming removed 4 bases from V and 5 bases from J; junction bases left unmatched: 3. The CDR3 DNA follows: TGTGCCAGTAGTAGTAGACTAGCGGGAGACAATGAGCAGTTCTTC. Its translation: CASSSRLAGDNEQFF.

This clone was recorded only once. This chain links TRBV19 with TRBJ2-4; 8 bases match TRBD2. The germline CDR1 and CDR2 sequences are LNHDA and SQIVND (reference sequence). V was clipped by 4 bases and J by 4 bases; unmatched bases: 6. The CDR3 extends over 15 amino acids. CDR3 sequence (DNA): TGTGCCAGTAGTAAAAGTGTAGCGGGAAAAAACATTCAGTACTTC. Translating it yields CASSKSVAGKNIQYF.

The chain recombines TRBV5-4 with TRBJ2-4; 13 nucleotides line up with TRBD2. V shed 2 bases, J shed 8 bases, and the junction held 10 bases outside the gene matches. Germline V lookup: CDR1 SGHNT, CDR2 YYREEE (reference sequence). The CDR3 runs to 17 residues. The CDR3 region has the DNA TGTGCCAGCAGCTTAAGACTAGCGGGAGGTTCGATAGACATTCAGTACTTC. Translation: CASSLRLAGGSIDIQYF.

This sequence joins TRBV19 and TRBJ2-1; 13 bases map to TRBD2. The V and J ends lost 6 bases and 8 bases, in that order; junction bases with no gene match: 4. CDR3 length equals 14 residues. Germline lookup yields CDR1 LNHDA and CDR2 SQIVND (reference sequence). The CDR3, as DNA: TGTGCCAGTAGCGGGACTAGCGGGGCCGATGAGCAGTTCTTC. The encoded protein is CASSGTSGADEQFF.

This clone occurred once. The chain combines TRBV2 with TRBJ1-2; 9 nucleotides match TRBD1. The CDR3 runs 14 residues. Losses at the gene ends were 5 bases for V and 8 bases for J; bases not matched to a gene: 9. Looked up from germline, CDR1 is SNHLY and CDR2 is FYNNEI. CDR3 nucleotides: TGTGCCAGCAGTTACCAACAGGGGGCAGGAGGCTACACCTTC. This codes for CASSYQQGAGGYTF.

V gene TRBV24-1 combines with J gene TRBJ1-2, with D unclear. Trimming stripped 3 bases from V and 8 bases from J, with 18 bases between. Germline-derived CDR1 and CDR2 are KGHDR and SFDVKD. The length of the CDR3 is 15 residues. CDR3 loop: CATSDNRLAMEGYTF. CDR3 DNA sequence: TGTGCCACCAGTGATAACCGACTTGCCATGGAGGGCTACACCTTC.

The rearrangement uses TRBV11-2 and TRBJ1-6, with 7 nucleotides matching TRBD1. From germline, CDR1 is SGHAT and CDR2 FQNNGV. Trimming took 0 bases from V and 9 from J; bases not matched to a gene: 8. The CDR3 is 16 amino acids. The CDR3 sequence is CASSLEDSPGGSPLHF. CDR3 nucleotides: TGTGCCAGCAGCTTAGAGGACAGTCCAGGGGGTTCACCCCTCCACTTT.

V and J are TRBV7-2 and TRBJ2-7, with D tentatively TRBD1 (6 bases). CDR3 length: 13 residues. Looked up from germline, CDR1 is SGHTA and CDR2 is FQGNSA. Trimming pared 2 bases from V and 3 bases from J, leaving 8 bases between. The CDR3 loop reads CASSLKGDYEQYF. In DNA, the CDR3 is TGTGCCAGCAGCTTAAAGGGGGACTACGAGCAGTACTTC.

This chain connects TRBV7-8 to TRBJ1-6; D is uncertain. V was trimmed by 1 base and J by 4 bases, leaving 11 bases between them. The CDR3 has 16 amino acids. The V gene's germline CDR1 is SGHVS and CDR2 FQNEAQ. The CDR3 region has the DNA TGTGCCAGCAGCTTAGAATTACAGCTATATAATTCACCCCTCCACTTT. As protein: CASSLELQLYNSPLHF.

This sequence joins TRBV5-1 and TRBJ1-4, with TRBD1 as a possible D gene (6 bases). The CDR3 is 16 amino acids. The V end lost 4 bases, the J end lost 2 bases, and 15 bases lay between the germline ends. The germline gives CDR1 SGHRS, CDR2 YFSETQ. CDR3 in amino acids: CASSLTGRSTNEKLFF. In DNA form, the CDR3 reads TGCGCCAGCAGCCTTACAGGGAGATCCACTAATGAAAAACTGTTTTTT.

CDR3 bases: TGTGCCAGCAGCTTAGTTTCGGGACAGGGGCCTCCCTACTACAATGAGCAGTTCTTC. This sequence encodes CASSLVSGQGPPYYNEQFF. The V gene is TRBV11-3, the J gene TRBJ2-1; 10 bases are shared with TRBD1. This CDR3 has 19 amino acids. After removal of 1 base from V and 3 bases from J, the junction contained 12 bases not matched to a gene. The germline V gene encodes CDR1 SGHNT and CDR2 YENEEA.

This chain uses TRBV21-1 with TRBJ2-5; the D segment call TRBD2 is taken from the table without a DNA check. TRBV21-1 is tagged as a pseudogene. This CDR3 region has 15 residues. CDR3 region: CASLLPGMDQETQYF. The CDR3 DNA sequence: TGTGCCAGCCTACTTCCCGGGATGGACCAAGAGACCCAGTACTTC.

V usage is TRBV10-3 and J usage is TRBJ1-2, with a tentative D call TRBD1 (5 bases). Trimming took off 3 bases at V and 7 bases at J, with 6 bases between the two ends. Germline-derived CDR1 and CDR2 are ENHRY and SYGVKD. The CDR3 is 11 amino acids. The DNA for the CDR3 is TGTGCCATCAGTGATAGGGGTGGCTACACCTTC. Protein sequence: CAISDRGGYTF.

This chain links TRBV28 with TRBJ1-1; D possibly corresponds to TRBD1 (6 bases). Trimming took 4 bases from V and 2 from J, leaving 11 bases between them. CDR3 size: 14 residues. CDR1 is MDHEN, CDR2 SYDVKM, per germline. CDR3 sequence: CASSSTGYNTEAFF. In DNA, the CDR3 is TGTGCCAGCAGTTCCACAGGGTATAACACTGAAGCTTTCTTT. Full variable domain (missing parts from reference TRBV28 and TRBJ1-1): DVKVTQSSRYLVKRTGEKVFLECVQDMDHENMFWYRQDPGLGLRLIYFSYDVKMKEKGDIPEGYSVSREKKERFSLILESASTNQTSMYLCASSSTGYNTEAFFGQGTRLTVV.

The chain uses TRBV7-9 and TRBJ2-7, with 7 bases matching TRBD2. Per the germline V gene, CDR1 is SEHNR and CDR2 is FQNEAQ (reference sequence). J lost 3 bases, V lost 2 bases, and 10 bases had no gene match. This CDR3 is built from 16 residues. The CDR3 is CASSLSDRLAFYEQYF. The CDR3 coding sequence is TGTGCCAGCAGCTTAAGTGATCGACTAGCATTCTACGAGCAGTACTTC.

The J gene is TRBJ2-3, the V gene TRBV12-3 or TRBV12-4; 8 bases agree with TRBD2. The J segment lost 8 bases and the V segment lost 6 bases, leaving 1 base of the junction unmatched. CDR3 size: 11 residues. The CDR3, as DNA: TGTGCCAGCAGGAGCGGGGGTACGCAGTATTTT. It yields the protein CASRSGGTQYF.

The chain links TRBV6-2 or TRBV6-3 to TRBJ2-4; possibly TRBD1 for D (6 bases). CDR1 is MNHEY, CDR2 SVGEGT, per germline. The CDR3 spans 13 residues. Trimming stripped 6 bases from V and 9 bases from J, with 15 bases between. The CDR3 nucleotides read TGTGCCAGCAGCAAACAGGGATTGGCCATTCAGTACTTC. As protein: CASSKQGLAIQYF.

This rearrangement joins TRBV19 to TRBJ2-1, with TRBD1 identical over 10 bases. V was clipped by 7 bases and J by 7 bases; unmatched bases: 10. The CDR3 contains 15 residues. Germline CDR1 LNHDA, CDR2 SQIVND (reference sequence). The CDR3 DNA sequence: TGTGCCAGTACCCCGGGACAGGGGTCGTGGAATGAGCAGTTCTTC. It is translated as CASTPGQGSWNEQFF.

The chain has TRBV13 and TRBJ2-4, with 7 bases that match TRBD2. The germline gives CDR1 PRHDT, CDR2 FYEKMQ (reference sequence). V lost 5 bases and J lost 0; bases outside the gene matches: 10. There are 17 residues in the CDR3. The CDR3 nucleotides read TGTGCCAGCAGCCCGGCGGGAGCGGGGCTAGCCAAAAACATTCAGTACTTC. Translated, it gives CASSPAGAGLAKNIQYF.

The chain joins TRBV10-3 to TRBJ1-1, with D unresolved. Per germline, CDR1 ENHRY and CDR2 SYGVKD. The CDR3 contains 14 residues. Between the trimmed V and J ends, which lost 7 bases and 0 bases, there was a span of 12 bases. CDR3 sequence: CAINPSQMNTEAFF. In nucleotides, the CDR3 is TGTGCCATCAATCCTAGTCAGATGAACACTGAAGCTTTCTTT.

This chain joins TRBV28 and TRBJ1-5; D unresolved. Germline V gene data show CDR1 as MDHEN and CDR2 as SYDVKM. This CDR3 comprises 16 residues. V was pared by 1 base and J by 0 bases, with 10 bases between. The CDR3 DNA sequence: TGTGCCAGCAGTTTATCCACAGTCCTTAGCAATCAGCCCCAGCATTTT. It encodes CASSLSTVLSNQPQHF.

CDR3 nucleotides: TGTGCCAGCAGCCAAGATGATGGGGGGAGGAATCAGCCCCAGCATTTT. Translated, it gives CASSQDDGGRNQPQHF. V gene TRBV4-2 combines with J gene TRBJ1-5, with a possible D match to TRBD1 (5 bases). The germline V gene has CDR1 LGHNA and CDR2 YNFKEQ. V was shortened by 0 bases and J by 4 bases, with 13 bases between the two germline ends. This CDR3 contains 16 residues.

This sequence joins TRBV19 and TRBJ2-1, with D possibly being TRBD1 (5 bases). V was shortened by 6 bases and J by 12 bases, with 12 bases between the two germline ends. CDR3 length: 11 amino acids. Germline V gene data show CDR1 as LNHDA and CDR2 as SQIVND (reference sequence). CDR3 nucleotide sequence: TGTGCCAGTAGGGCAGAAGGGGTGCAGTTCTTC. It codes for CASRAEGVQFF.

V is TRBV25-1 and J is TRBJ1-6, with 8 bases aligning to TRBD1. V dropped 4 bases and J dropped 10; count of bases not matched to a gene: 6. CDR1 and CDR2 from the germline V gene are MGHDK and SYGVNS. This CDR3 is 14 amino acids long. CDR3 in amino acids: CASSAVDRDSPLHF. CDR3 nucleotide sequence: TGTGCCAGCAGTGCCGTGGACAGGGACTCACCCCTCCACTTT.

This clone was detected only once. The rearrangement uses TRBV5-8 and TRBJ2-7, with D possibly being TRBD1 (6 bases). Germline CDR1 is SGHTS and CDR2 is YDEGEE. This CDR3 is 17 amino acids long. V lost 4 bases and J 3 bases, leaving 23 bases between the germline ends. The CDR3 reads CASSVRTEPLKFYEQYF. The CDR3 DNA reads as TGTGCCAGCAGCGTACGGACAGAACCGTTAAAGTTCTACGAGCAGTACTTC.

This clone was found once. The chain links TRBV5-1 to TRBJ2-1, with 10 bases fitting TRBD2. Germline-derived CDR1 and CDR2 are SGHRS and YFSETQ. After removal of 4 bases from V and 2 bases from J, the junction contained 3 bases not matched to a gene. This CDR3 has 15 residues. CDR3 coding DNA: TGCGCCAGCAGCGCAAGCGGGGGGGCCTACAATGAGCAGTTCTTC. It specifies CASSASGGAYNEQFF.

The chain employs TRBV6-2 or TRBV6-3 and TRBJ2-1; 11 bases align to TRBD2. The CDR3 contains 21 residues. CDR1 is MNHEY and CDR2 is SVGEGT in the germline V gene. The J segment lost 2 bases and the V segment lost 2 bases, leaving 17 bases of the junction unmatched. CDR3 nucleotide sequence: TGTGCCAGCAGTTACGACAGGGATATTAGCGGGAGGGCCATGCCCTACAATGAGCAGTTCTTC. Its protein is CASSYDRDISGRAMPYNEQFF.

The V call is TRBV6-1, the J call TRBJ2-7; possible D gene TRBD2, 5 bases. Trimming left V 0 bases short and J 1 base short, with 10 bases between. The germline gives CDR1 MNHNS, CDR2 SASEGT. The CDR3 runs to 15 residues. The CDR3 coding sequence is TGTGCCAGCAGTGAAGCGCGGACGGGATCCTACGAGCAGTACTTC. It translates to CASSEARTGSYEQYF.